These T cell receptor beta chains were read from a single sample in a study of T cells in lung cancer brain metastases. Repertoires were generated with immunoSEQ multiplex PCR, while TCRdb's copy carries only in-frame clones and drops some. The data show several hundred clones, with more than 90% seen just once and around 3.3% held by the top ten. Input material: tumor tissue from the primary lung tumor. The receptors derive from a woman between 70 and 85 years old with non-small cell lung cancer. Each CDR3 is given with its conserved first and last residue. Each record gives: CDR3 protein, CDR3 DNA, D gene, V gene, clone size, J gene. D genes are given only for firm matches. Clone size is not always given. Where it is, it says once, few, many or a class for expanded clones.

CDR3: CASSFNWNPNEKLFF
DNA: TGTGCCAGCAGTTTTAATTGGAATCCTAATGAAAAACTGTTTTTT
D: .
V: TRBV28
size: .
J: TRBJ1-4

CDR3: CASSLNTNTGELFF
DNA: TGCGCCAGCAGCTTGAACACCAACACCGGGGAGCTGTTTTTT
D: .
V: TRBV5-1
size: .
J: TRBJ2-2

CDR3: CASSFGGLNNEQFF
DNA: TGTGCCAGCAGTTTTGGGGGGCTGAACAATGAGCAGTTCTTC
D: .
V: TRBV27
size: few
J: TRBJ2-1

CDR3: CASNQETGSYEQYF
DNA: TGCGCCAGCAACCAAGAGACAGGGTCCTACGAGCAGTACTTC
D: TRBD1
V: TRBV4-1
size: .
J: TRBJ2-7

CDR3: CASSLVRGQISGNTIYF
DNA: TGTGCCAGCAGCTTAGTGAGGGGCCAAATCTCTGGAAACACCATATATTTT
D: .
V: TRBV7-8
size: .
J: TRBJ1-3

CDR3: CASSLEEGGRDGYTF
DNA: TGTGCCAGTAGCTTGGAAGAAGGGGGAAGAGATGGCTACACCTTC
D: .
V: TRBV5-4
size: .
J: TRBJ1-2

CDR3: CASSLSQGFAKNIQYF
DNA: TGTGCCAGCAGCTTGTCTCAGGGATTTGCCAAAAACATTCAGTACTTC
D: .
V: TRBV7-9
size: .
J: TRBJ2-4

CDR3: CASSQEAVALDTQYF
DNA: TGTGCCAGCAGCCAAGAGGCGGTAGCGCTAGATACGCAGTATTTT
D: .
V: TRBV4-2
size: .
J: TRBJ2-3

CDR3: CASSPRGGQAGEQYF
DNA: TGTGCCAGCAGCCCCCGAGGGGGGCAAGCTGGCGAGCAGTACTTC
D: .
V: TRBV11-2
size: .
J: TRBJ2-7

CDR3: CASSLALGGRTTNEKLFF
DNA: TGTGCCAGCAGCTTAGCGCTGGGGGGCCGCACAACTAATGAAAAACTGTTTTTT
D: .
V: TRBV7-9
size: .
J: TRBJ1-4

CDR3: CASSPRSGGRTEAFF
DNA: TGTGCCAGCTCACCAAGATCAGGGGGCAGGACTGAAGCTTTCTTT
D: TRBD1
V: TRBV18
size: .
J: TRBJ1-1

CDR3: CASSRSGTEAFF
DNA: TGTGCCAGCAGTCGGTCTGGGACTGAAGCTTTCTTT
D: .
V: TRBV27
size: .
J: TRBJ1-1

CDR3: CASSPLAGGATGELFF
DNA: TGTGCCAGCAGCCCGCTTGCGGGGGGAGCCACCGGGGAGCTGTTTTTT
D: TRBD2
V: TRBV5-6
size: .
J: TRBJ2-2

CDR3: CASSVGSLGNTEAFF
DNA: TGTGCCAGCAGCGTCGGATCCCTAGGGAACACTGAAGCTTTCTTT
D: .
V: TRBV9
size: .
J: TRBJ1-1

CDR3: CASRIGQGSNQPQHF
DNA: TGTGCCAGCAGAATCGGACAGGGGAGCAATCAGCCCCAGCATTTT
D: TRBD1
V: TRBV27
size: .
J: TRBJ1-5

CDR3: CASRPGTDYEQYF
DNA: TGTGCCAGCAGGCCCGGGACAGATTACGAGCAGTACTTC
D: TRBD1
V: TRBV5-4
size: .
J: TRBJ2-7

CDR3: CSAEAPRTEAFF
DNA: TGCAGCGCCGAAGCACCGAGGACTGAAGCTTTCTTT
D: .
V: TRBV29-1
size: .
J: TRBJ1-1

CDR3: CASSFGSWAGADNEQFF
DNA: TGTGCCAGCAGCTTCGGGTCATGGGCGGGAGCGGACAATGAGCAGTTCTTC
D: TRBD2
V: TRBV7-9
size: .
J: TRBJ2-1

CDR3: CASSANGGRVLVGANVLTF
DNA: TGTGCCAGCAGCGCAAACGGGGGGAGGGTGCTGGTTGGGGCCAACGTCCTGACTTTC
D: TRBD2
V: TRBV9
size: once
J: TRBJ2-6

CDR3: CASSVDIVNYGYTF
DNA: TGTGCCAGCAGCGTGGACATCGTAAACTATGGCTACACCTTC
D: .
V: TRBV5-5
size: .
J: TRBJ1-2

CDR3: CASSLSQDSSDYNSPLHF
DNA: TGTGCCAGCAGCTTGAGTCAGGACTCCTCCGATTATAATTCACCCCTCCACTTT
D: .
V: TRBV5-8
size: .
J: TRBJ1-6

CDR3: CASSAGAEYYNEQFF
DNA: TGTGCCAGCAGTGCTGGGGCAGAATACTACAATGAGCAGTTCTTC
D: .
V: TRBV2
size: .
J: TRBJ2-1

CDR3: CASSALAGGETDTQYF
DNA: TGCGCCAGCAGCGCACTAGCGGGAGGGGAAACAGATACGCAGTATTTT
D: TRBD2
V: TRBV5-1
size: .
J: TRBJ2-3

CDR3: CASTPDFLLFNEQFF
DNA: TGTGCCAGCACCCCGGACTTCCTCCTCTTCAATGAGCAGTTCTTC
D: .
V: TRBV5-4
size: once
J: TRBJ2-1

CDR3: CASSPDWGELFF
DNA: TGTGCCAGCTCACCGGACTGGGGGGAGCTGTTTTTT
D: .
V: TRBV18
size: .
J: TRBJ2-2

CDR3: CASSETQLGNTIYF
DNA: TGTGCCAGCAGTGAAACACAGCTAGGAAACACCATATATTTT
D: .
V: TRBV6-5
size: .
J: TRBJ1-3

CDR3: CASSPGTTDQPQHF
DNA: TGTGCCAGCAGTCCCGGGACAACCGATCAGCCCCAGCATTTT
D: .
V: TRBV6-5
size: .
J: TRBJ1-5

CDR3: CASSTTYSKTQYF
DNA: TGTGCCAGCAGCACGACCTACTCGAAGACCCAGTACTTC
D: .
V: TRBV7-3
size: .
J: TRBJ2-5

CDR3: CASSTQGQSNGYGYTF
DNA: TGTGCCAGTAGTACGCAGGGACAATCGAATGGGTATGGCTACACCTTC
D: .
V: TRBV19
size: .
J: TRBJ1-2

CDR3: CASSQGPYNEQFF
DNA: TGTGCCAGCAGCCAAGGACCCTACAATGAGCAGTTCTTC
D: .
V: TRBV6-6
size: .
J: TRBJ2-1

CDR3: CASSANPGRSGDGYTF
DNA: TGTGCCAGCAGCGCCAATCCAGGGAGGTCGGGGGACGGCTACACCTTC
D: .
V: TRBV7-3
size: .
J: TRBJ1-2

CDR3: CASSYSEVGTTEAFF
DNA: TGTGCCAGCAGTTACTCAGAGGTGGGGACCACTGAAGCTTTCTTT
D: .
V: TRBV6-5
size: .
J: TRBJ1-1

CDR3: CASSVGTGGAYEQYF
DNA: TGTGCCAGCAGCGTAGGGACGGGTGGAGCCTACGAGCAGTACTTC
D: .
V: TRBV9
size: .
J: TRBJ2-7

CDR3: CASYNRDRASTDTQYF
DNA: TGTGCCTCCTACAATCGGGACAGGGCATCCACAGATACGCAGTATTTT
D: TRBD1
V: TRBV27
size: .
J: TRBJ2-3

CDR3: CASSQFRTDTQYF
DNA: TGTGCCAGCAGCCAATTTCGCACAGATACGCAGTATTTT
D: .
V: TRBV14
size: .
J: TRBJ2-3

CDR3: CASRTTSGSTREQYF
DNA: TGTGCCAGCAGGACGACTAGCGGGAGTACTCGCGAGCAGTACTTC
D: TRBD2
V: TRBV6-5
size: .
J: TRBJ2-7

CDR3: CAWSVSGGHEQYF
DNA: TGTGCCTGGAGTGTCTCAGGGGGCCACGAGCAGTACTTC
D: TRBD1
V: TRBV30
size: .
J: TRBJ2-7

CDR3: CASSPLGTGHGYTF
DNA: TGTGCCAGCAGCCCACTGGGGACAGGGCATGGCTACACCTTC
D: TRBD1
V: TRBV9
size: .
J: TRBJ1-2

CDR3: CASSTPGVSGANVLTF
DNA: TGTGCCAGCAGTACGCCAGGGGTCTCTGGGGCCAACGTCCTGACTTTC
D: .
V: TRBV28
size: .
J: TRBJ2-6

CDR3: CSVEDTNTEAFF
DNA: TGCAGCGTTGAAGATACGAACACTGAAGCTTTCTTT
D: .
V: TRBV29-1
size: .
J: TRBJ1-1

CDR3: CASSLKKTGTGPLREKLFF
DNA: TGTGCCAGCAGCTTGAAGAAAACCGGGACAGGGCCTCTTCGGGAAAAACTGTTTTTT
D: TRBD1
V: TRBV5-8
size: .
J: TRBJ1-4

CDR3: CASSLGGRTGTGELFF
DNA: TGCGCCAGCAGCTTGGGAGGGCGTACGGGCACCGGGGAGCTGTTTTTT
D: .
V: TRBV5-1
size: once
J: TRBJ2-2

CDR3: CASASETNEKLFF
DNA: TGTGCCAGTGCATCCGAGACTAATGAAAAACTGTTTTTT
D: .
V: TRBV19
size: .
J: TRBJ1-4

CDR3: CASSESGLYEAFF
DNA: TGTGCCAGCAGTGAGAGTGGCCTCTATGAAGCTTTCTTT
D: .
V: TRBV2
size: once
J: TRBJ1-1

CDR3: CASSTYNEQFF
DNA: TGTGCCAGCAGTACCTACAATGAGCAGTTCTTC
D: .
V: TRBV27
size: few
J: TRBJ2-1

CDR3: CASSYNGGDPRYEQYF
DNA: TGTGCCAGCAGTTATAACGGAGGGGATCCTCGGTACGAGCAGTACTTC
D: .
V: TRBV6-5
size: .
J: TRBJ2-7

CDR3: CASSYRNWVAFF
DNA: TGTGCCAGCAGTTATAGGAACTGGGTCGCTTTCTTT
D: .
V: TRBV28
size: .
J: TRBJ1-1

CDR3: CASSFLGANYEQYF
DNA: TGTGCCAGCAGCTTTTTGGGGGCTAACTACGAGCAGTACTTC
D: .
V: TRBV27
size: .
J: TRBJ2-7

CDR3: CASSLQGLTNEKLFF
DNA: TGTGCCAGCAGTTTACAGGGGTTGACTAATGAAAAACTGTTTTTT
D: TRBD1
V: TRBV2
size: .
J: TRBJ1-4

CDR3: CASRPGLENTEAFF
DNA: TGTGCCAGCAGACCCGGCCTCGAGAACACTGAAGCTTTCTTT
D: .
V: TRBV7-9
size: .
J: TRBJ1-1

CDR3: CASSFSTGFDQVNEQYF
DNA: TGCGCCAGCAGCTTCTCAACAGGGTTCGATCAGGTTAACGAGCAGTACTTC
D: .
V: TRBV5-1
size: .
J: TRBJ2-7

CDR3: CASTGRNTEAFF
DNA: TGCGCCAGCACAGGGAGGAACACTGAAGCTTTCTTT
D: .
V: TRBV5-1
size: few
J: TRBJ1-1

CDR3: CASSRDRVNQPQHF
DNA: TGTGCCAGCAGCCGGGACAGGGTAAATCAGCCCCAGCATTTT
D: TRBD1
V: TRBV7-9
size: .
J: TRBJ1-5

CDR3: CASSTRQYGEQYF
DNA: TGTGCCAGCAGTACGCGACAGTATGGCGAGCAGTACTTC
D: .
V: TRBV28
size: .
J: TRBJ2-7

CDR3: CSVEGGTGASDNEQFF
DNA: TGCAGCGTTGAAGGGGGCACAGGGGCAAGTGACAATGAGCAGTTCTTC
D: TRBD1
V: TRBV29-1
size: .
J: TRBJ2-1

CDR3: CASSRGAGGTDTQYF
DNA: TGTGCTAGCAGCAGAGGGGCGGGAGGGACAGATACGCAGTATTTT
D: TRBD2
V: TRBV7-7
size: .
J: TRBJ2-3

CDR3: CSVGGQGFYEQYF
DNA: TGCAGCGTGGGGGGACAGGGATTCTACGAGCAGTACTTC
D: TRBD1
V: TRBV29-1
size: .
J: TRBJ2-7

CDR3: CASSPPELAGGGTDTQYF
DNA: TGTGCCAGCTCACCACCGGAACTAGCGGGAGGGGGCACAGATACGCAGTATTTT
D: TRBD2
V: TRBV18
size: .
J: TRBJ2-3

CDR3: CAIRGREPYNEQFF
DNA: TGTGCCATAAGAGGGCGGGAGCCTTACAATGAGCAGTTCTTC
D: TRBD2
V: TRBV15
size: few
J: TRBJ2-1

CDR3: CASGTGIMNEQFF
DNA: TGCGCCAGCGGAACAGGGATTATGAATGAGCAGTTCTTC
D: .
V: TRBV5-1
size: .
J: TRBJ2-1